The TCR beta chain described here comes from a study of cytomegalovirus exposure and HLA in healthy donors. PCR used 60 Vbeta primers and 13 Jbeta primers. Generated by immunoSEQ multiplex PCR, the TCRdb table keeps only in-frame clones and is missing some. The repertoire holds more than 150,000 clones, with about 75% as singletons. The CDR3 has 14 residues. Germline V gene data show CDR1 as MDHEN and CDR2 as SYDVKM. J was trimmed by 5 bases and V by 3 bases; bases with no gene match: 5. Sequences were obtained from PBMCs. V gene TRBV28 combines with J gene TRBJ2-5, with 8 bases lining up with TRBD1. The clonotype was recovered from a woman in her forties in good health and CMV-seropositive. The CDR3 nucleotides are TGTGCCAGCAGTTTGAGGACAGGGCTTGAGACCCAGTACTTC. It encodes CASSLRTGLETQYF.